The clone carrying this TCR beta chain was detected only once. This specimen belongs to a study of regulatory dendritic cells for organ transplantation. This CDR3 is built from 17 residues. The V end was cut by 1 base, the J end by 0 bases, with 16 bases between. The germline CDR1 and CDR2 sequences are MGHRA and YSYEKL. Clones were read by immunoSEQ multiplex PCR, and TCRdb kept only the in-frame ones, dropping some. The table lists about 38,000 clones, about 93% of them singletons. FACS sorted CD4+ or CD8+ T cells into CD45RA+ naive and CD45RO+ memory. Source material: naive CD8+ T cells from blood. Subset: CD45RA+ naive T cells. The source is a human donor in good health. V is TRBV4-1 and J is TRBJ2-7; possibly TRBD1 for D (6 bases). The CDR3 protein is CASSQGYRTVGSYEQYF. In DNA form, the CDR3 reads TGCGCCAGCAGCCAAGGTTATCGGACAGTGGGCTCCTACGAGCAGTACTTC.